A single sample is the source of the 10 T cell receptor beta chains below, sequenced in a study of patients and donors after allogeneic stem cell transplantation (dated by TCRdb to the early 2020s). The library was obtained by RT-PCR. The instrument given in TCRdb is NextSeq 550. TCRdb redid the processing of the public reads, applying fastp at Q25 and MiXCR, and retained in-frame beta chains. Under each unique CDR3 protein, matching rows form one entry showing the most common genes and DNA. The table for this sample lists 200,000 to 250,000 distinct CDR3 sequences; 14% of them were counted only once. The top ten clonotypes cover roughly 10% of the sample. The sequenced sample was blood, either unsorted or a sorted T cell fraction (not recorded which). The receptors were gathered from a human donor who was either an allogeneic HSCT recipient or a stem cell or donor lymphocyte infusion donor (not recorded which). It is not recorded whose cells these are; they may come from a transplant donor.

The J gene is TRBJ2-2, the V gene TRBV2; D call uncertain. CDR1 is SNHLY, CDR2 FYNNEI, per germline. The CDR3 is 16 residues long. V lost 7 bases and J 0 bases, leaving 15 bases between the germline ends. CDR3 amino acids: CASIRERSANTGELFF. Here the CDR3 DNA reads TGTGCCAGCATTAGAGAGAGAAGTGCGAACACCGGGGAGCTGTTTTTT.

DNA for the CDR3: TGTGCCAGCAGTGGCTTTTCGACTGGCGAGCAGTACTTC. It specifies CASSGFSTGEQYF. The J gene is TRBJ2-7, the V gene TRBV25-1; D is uncertain. The CDR3 length is 13 residues. Germline CDR1 and CDR2: MGHDK and SYGVNS. V was pared by 4 bases and J by 6 bases, with 13 bases between.

This clonotype has a count of ten or more. The chain joins TRBV29-1 to TRBJ2-5; a weak D match, TRBD1 (8 bases). V lost 7 bases and J lost 5, with 14 bases in between. The CDR3 length is 12 residues. Per the germline V gene, CDR1 is SQVTM and CDR2 is ANQGSEA. CDR3 region: CSAGQGGETQYF. The CDR3 DNA reads as TGCAGCGCCGGACAGGGAGGGGAGACCCAGTACTTC.

Many counts were recorded for this clonotype. CDR3 sequence reads: CASSWGQGNQPQHF. CDR3 coding DNA: TGTGCCAGCAGTTGGGGACAGGGCAATCAGCCCCAGCATTTT. The chain carries TRBV12-3 or TRBV12-4 and TRBJ1-5; 8 bases line up with TRBD1. The CDR3 sequence is 14 residues long. The ends lost 4 bases at V and 2 bases at J; junction bases unmatched: 1.

This chain connects TRBV10-2 to TRBJ2-3; the match to TRBD2 covers 10 bases. The trim removed 8 bases at V and 5 bases at J, leaving 4 bases unmatched. This CDR3 region has 13 residues. Germline V gives CDR1 WSHSY, CDR2 SAAADI. CDR3 region: CASRTSGEDTQYF. The DNA for the CDR3 is TGCGCCAGCCGGACTAGCGGTGAAGATACGCAGTATTTT.

This clonotype has ten or more counts. The junction does not match germline at one end; this may be a read error. The V gene is TRBV7-7, the J gene TRBJ2-6; D remains unclear. Germline assignment: CDR1 SSHAT and CDR2 FNYEAQ (reference sequence). This CDR3 region has 15 residues. The CDR3 loop is CASSLTDSGANVLTF. The CDR3 DNA reads TGTGCTAGCAGCTTAACAGACTCTGGGGCCAACGTCCTGACTTTC.

The rearrangement links TRBV12-3 or TRBV12-4 to TRBJ2-2; 14 bases are shared with TRBD2. V shed 6 bases, J shed 9 bases, and the junction held 3 bases outside the gene matches. This CDR3 comprises 14 residues. This CDR3 reads CASSRTSGGRELFF. The DNA of the CDR3 is TGTGCCAGCAGCAGGACTAGCGGGGGGCGGGAGCTGTTTTTT.

CDR3 sequence reads: CAWSTGSPLLQYF. The CDR3 region has the DNA TGTGCCTGGAGTACAGGTTCGCCGTTGTTACAGTACTTC. This chain connects TRBV30 to TRBJ2-7; weak D call: TRBD1 (5 bases). The CDR3 loop spans 13 amino acids. The germline gives CDR1 GTSNPN, CDR2 SVGIG (reference sequence). The V and J ends lost 2 bases and 10 bases respectively, with 18 bases between them. Together with reference TRBV30 and TRBJ2-7, the CDR3 gives the full variable domain: SQTIHQWPATLVQPVGSPLSLECTVEGTSNPNLYWYRQAAGRGLQLLFYSVGIGQISSEVPQNLSASRPQDRQFILSSKKLLLSDSGFYLCAWSTGSPLLQYFGPGTRLTVT.

This clonotype was observed at least ten times. The gene calls are TRBV28 and TRBJ1-5, with D maybe TRBD1 (6 bases). Germline CDR1 reads MDHEN; CDR2 reads SYDVKM. The CDR3 covers 15 residues. V was cut by 8 bases and J by 2 bases, with 16 bases left in between. The CDR3 coding sequence is TGTGCCAGCCGCCCACAAAAGGGGGGCAATCAGCCCCAGCATTTT. It specifies CASRPQKGGNQPQHF.

This clonotype was detected once. This may be a read error, as it is one base from a much larger clone. The rearrangement uses TRBV6-5 and TRBJ1-6; TRBD1 aligns across 10 bases. The CDR3 runs 14 residues. The V and J ends lost 2 bases and 8 bases, in that order; junction bases with no gene match: 0. Germline V CDR1 and CDR2: MNHEY, SVGAGI. CDR3 DNA sequence: TGTGCCAGCAGTTACGGGACAGGGGATTCACCCCTCCACTTT. Translated: CASSYGTGDSPLHF.